Here is one T cell receptor beta chain with its context. Antigen unknown. The study sampled nominally healthy donors, though unrecorded immune exposures were likely. Germline V gives CDR1 LNHDA, CDR2 SQIVND (reference sequence). The V gene end was trimmed by 5 bases and the J gene end by 5 bases; junction bases not matched to a gene: 11. The CDR3 is 15 amino acids. The data belong to a study of cytomegalovirus exposure and HLA in healthy donors. Study-wide context: For the approximately 360 genotyped donors, more than 65% fell within the Caucasian-associated ancestry cluster. Study-wide findings and caveats: Earlier analysis yielded a pattern in which most TCR beta V segments were productive about 87% or about 30% of the time.

The PCR contained 60 Vbeta and 13 Jbeta primers. Method: immunoSEQ multiplex PCR; TCRdb's copy keeps in-frame clones and lacks some. The repertoire holds some 200,000 clones, with roughly 80% as singletons. The J gene is TRBJ2-7, the V gene TRBV19; 8 nucleotides agree with TRBD1. The specimen sequenced was PBMCs. The TCR sequence derives from a man between 45 and 60 years old in good health and CMV-seronegative. DNA for the CDR3: TGTGCCAGTAGTGTCCGGACAGGGTTGGAAAACGAGCAGTACTTC. This sequence encodes CASSVRTGLENEQYF.